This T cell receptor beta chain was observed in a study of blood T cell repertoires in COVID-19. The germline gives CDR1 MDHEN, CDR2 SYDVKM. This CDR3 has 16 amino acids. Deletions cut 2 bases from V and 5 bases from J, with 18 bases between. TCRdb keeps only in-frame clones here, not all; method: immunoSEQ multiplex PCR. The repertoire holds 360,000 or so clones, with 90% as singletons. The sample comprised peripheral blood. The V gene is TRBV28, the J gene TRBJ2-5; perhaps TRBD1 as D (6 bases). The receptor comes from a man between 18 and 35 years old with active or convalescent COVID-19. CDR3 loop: CASSLIGQGLRETQYF. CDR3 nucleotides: TGTGCCAGCAGTTTAATCGGTCAGGGGTTGAGGGAGACCCAGTACTTC.